A single sample gave rise to the 7 T cell receptor beta chains below, sequenced in a study of a mutant IDH1 vaccine in newly diagnosed glioma. Only in-frame clones appear in the TCRdb table, and some are missing; sequencing was by immunoSEQ multiplex PCR. The sample lists around 54,000 clones, roughly 90% seen once, with roughly 1.5% in the top ten. These TCRs are of unknown antigen specificity. Regarding time point: week 35, safety follow-up. In every dose of vaccine, 300 ug of mutant IDH1 20-mer peptide was given alongside topical imiquimod. The specimen was PBMCs, collected from a glioma patient whose treatment included an IDH1 peptide vaccine. The receptor source for this set is a man aged 35 to 55 with glioma.

This clone was observed a handful of times. This chain connects TRBV2 to TRBJ2-7; no reliable D call. Germline V gene data show CDR1 as SNHLY and CDR2 as FYNNEI. V lost 3 bases and J 3 bases, leaving 9 bases between the germline ends. The CDR3 extends over 13 amino acids. The DNA of the CDR3 is TGTGCCAGCAGTGATGTCGGCCACTACGAGCAGTACTTC. This gives the protein CASSDVGHYEQYF.

The V gene is TRBV2, the J gene TRBJ2-2, with 15 nucleotides matching TRBD2. J gave up 7 bases and V 8 bases, and 11 bases lay outside the gene matches. Germline CDR1 and CDR2: SNHLY and FYNNEI. This CDR3 is built from 17 residues. The chain's CDR3 is CASVRTSGRALGGELFF. Written as DNA, the CDR3 is TGTGCCAGCGTCCGGACTAGCGGGAGGGCCCTCGGCGGGGAGCTGTTTTTT. The variable domain in full, with the rest retrieved from reference TRBV2 and TRBJ2-2, is EPEVTQTPSHQVTQMGQEVILRCVPISNHLYFYWYRQILGQKVEFLVSFYNNEISEKSEIFDDQFSVERPDGSNFTLKIRSTKLEDSAMYFCASVRTSGRALGGELFFGEGSRLTVL.

This rearrangement joins TRBV6-5 to TRBJ2-7, with D possibly matching TRBD1 (5 bases). The CDR3 length is 13 residues. The germline gives CDR1 MNHEY, CDR2 SVGAGI. The ends were cut back, 0 bases at V and 2 bases at J, with 5 bases in the middle. CDR3 coding DNA: TGTGCCAGCAGTTACTCGACAGCCTACGAGCAGTACTTC. Translation: CASSYSTAYEQYF.

V gene TRBV7-9 combines with J gene TRBJ2-2; no definite D call. V shed 2 bases and J shed 7 bases, with 14 bases lying between them. Germline CDR1 and CDR2: SEHNR and FQNEAQ (reference sequence). The CDR3 loop spans 15 amino acids. The CDR3 region is CASSLTLSVYGELFF. The CDR3 nucleotides read TGTGCCAGCAGCTTAACGCTTAGTGTCTACGGGGAGCTGTTTTTT.

The rearrangement joins TRBV25-1 to TRBJ2-3, with 8 positions matching TRBD2. The V gene end was trimmed by 6 bases and the J gene end by 4 bases; junction bases not matched to a gene: 9. The V gene's germline CDR1 is MGHDK and CDR2 SYGVNS. This CDR3 comprises 15 residues. CDR3 nucleotide sequence: TGTGCCAGCAGCCTACTAGCGGCATTGCCAGATACGCAGTATTTT. It codes for CASSLLAALPDTQYF.

The chain combines TRBV4-3 with TRBJ2-7; TRBD1 matches at 8 bases. V was pared by 2 bases and J by 3 bases, with 3 bases of the junction left unmatched. CDR1 LGHNA and CDR2 YSLEER come from the germline V gene. This CDR3 has 14 residues. The CDR3 region is CASSQITGGYEQYF. In DNA, the CDR3 is TGCGCCAGCAGCCAAATCACAGGGGGCTACGAGCAGTACTTC.

This sequence joins TRBV20-1 and TRBJ1-2; a weak D match, TRBD1 (5 bases). Trimming took off 7 bases at V and 5 bases at J, with 11 bases between the two ends. This CDR3 comprises 11 residues. Germline CDR1 and CDR2: DFQATT and SNEGSKA (reference sequence). CDR3: CSVLGVYGYTF. The CDR3 DNA follows: TGCAGTGTTTTGGGGGTGTATGGCTACACCTTC.